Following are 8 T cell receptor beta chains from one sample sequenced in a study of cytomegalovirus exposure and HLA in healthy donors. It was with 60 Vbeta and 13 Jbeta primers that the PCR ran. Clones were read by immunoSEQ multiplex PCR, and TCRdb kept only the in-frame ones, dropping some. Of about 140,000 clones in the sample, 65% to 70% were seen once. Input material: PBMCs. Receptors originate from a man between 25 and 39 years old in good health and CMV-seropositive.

CDR3 loop: CASSHRGNYEQYF. The DNA of the CDR3 is TGTGCCAGTAGTCACAGGGGAAACTACGAGCAGTACTTC. V is TRBV19 and J is TRBJ2-7; TRBD1 agrees at 7 bases. The germline gives CDR1 LNHDA, CDR2 SQIVND (reference sequence). CDR3 length equals 13 residues. J lost 3 bases, V lost 5 bases, and 4 bases had no gene match.

DNA of the CDR3: TGCGCCAGCAGCCCTCTGACATGGGTGAACACTGAAGCTTTCTTT. Encoded protein: CASSPLTWVNTEAFF. This chain joins TRBV5-1 and TRBJ1-1; unclear D gene. Trimming left V 4 bases short and J 0 bases short, with 13 bases between. The CDR3 consists of 15 residues. Germline values: CDR1 SGHRS, CDR2 YFSETQ. Variable domain in full (rest from reference TRBV5-1 and TRBJ1-1): KAGVTQTPRYLIKTRGQQVTLSCSPISGHRSVSWYQQTPGQGLQFLFEYFSETQRNKGNFPGRFSGRQFSNSRSEMNVSTLELGDSALYLCASSPLTWVNTEAFFGQGTRLTVV.

The CDR3 nucleotides read TGTGCCAGCAGTTACTTGCTCGGTCAGCCCCAGCATTTT. Translation: CASSYLLGQPQHF. This chain links TRBV6-6 with TRBJ1-5; D unresolved. Germline V gene lookup returns CDR1 MNHNY and CDR2 SVGAGI (reference sequence). Trimming cost V 1 base and J 6 bases, with 7 bases left between them. The CDR3 totals 13 residues.

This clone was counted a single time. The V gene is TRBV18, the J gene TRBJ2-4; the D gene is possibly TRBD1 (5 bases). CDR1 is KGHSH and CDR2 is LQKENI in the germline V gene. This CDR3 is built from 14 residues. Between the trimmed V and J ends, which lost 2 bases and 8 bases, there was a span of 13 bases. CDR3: CASSPGAPEDIQYF. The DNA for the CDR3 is TGTGCCAGCTCACCAGGGGCCCCAGAGGACATTCAGTACTTC.

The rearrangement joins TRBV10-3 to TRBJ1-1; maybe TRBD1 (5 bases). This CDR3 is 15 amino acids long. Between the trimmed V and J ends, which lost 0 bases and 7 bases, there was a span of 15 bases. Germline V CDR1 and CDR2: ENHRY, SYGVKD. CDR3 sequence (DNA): TGTGCCATCAGTGAGTCGACTCTTGGAGGGGATGAAGCTTTCTTT. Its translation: CAISESTLGGDEAFF.

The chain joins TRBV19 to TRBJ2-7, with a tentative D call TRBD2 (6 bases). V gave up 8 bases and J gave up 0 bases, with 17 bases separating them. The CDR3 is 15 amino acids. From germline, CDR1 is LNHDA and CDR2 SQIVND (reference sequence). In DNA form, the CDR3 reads TGTGCCAGTGCCTCCCGGGACGGGAGCTCCTACGAGCAGTACTTC. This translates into CASASRDGSSYEQYF.

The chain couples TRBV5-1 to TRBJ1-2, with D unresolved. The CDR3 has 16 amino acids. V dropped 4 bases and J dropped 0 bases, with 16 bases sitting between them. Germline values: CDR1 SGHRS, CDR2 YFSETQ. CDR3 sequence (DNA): TGCGCCAGCAGCGACGCCAGCGCACGATCTAACTATGGCTACACCTTC. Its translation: CASSDASARSNYGYTF.

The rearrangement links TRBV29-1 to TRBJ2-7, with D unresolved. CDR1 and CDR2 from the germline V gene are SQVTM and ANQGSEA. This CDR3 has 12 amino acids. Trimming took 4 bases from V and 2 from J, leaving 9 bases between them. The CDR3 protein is CSVAGGTYEQYF. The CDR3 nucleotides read TGCAGCGTTGCTGGCGGTACCTACGAGCAGTACTTC.